This T cell receptor (beta chain) is from a study of identical twins. TCRdb analysed the 5' RACE reads with MiXCR anew, one entry per CDR3 protein. The sample includes more than 1.5 million distinct CDR3 sequences, roughly 35% of them seen just once. V lost 5 bases and J lost 0; bases outside the gene matches: 8. CDR3 size: 16 residues. Germline CDR1 is MGHDK and CDR2 is SYGVNS. The specimen was cord blood. The sequence derives from a newborn girl in good health. The J gene is TRBJ2-3, the V gene TRBV25-1; 7 bases agree with TRBD1. The DNA for the CDR3 is TGTGCCAGCAGTACGGGACAGATATTCAGCACAGATACGCAGTATTTT. This encodes CASSTGQIFSTDTQYF.